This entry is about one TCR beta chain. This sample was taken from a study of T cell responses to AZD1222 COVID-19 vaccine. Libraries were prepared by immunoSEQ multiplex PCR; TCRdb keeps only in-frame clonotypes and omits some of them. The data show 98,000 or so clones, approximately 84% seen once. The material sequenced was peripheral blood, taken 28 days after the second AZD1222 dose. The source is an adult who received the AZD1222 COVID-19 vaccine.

The CDR3 here is CASSQMTGAGLGEETQYF. In DNA form, the CDR3 reads TGTGCCAGCAGCCAAATGACAGGAGCGGGGTTGGGGGAAGAGACCCAGTACTTC. This chain connects TRBV3-1 (or the pseudogene TRBV3-2) to TRBJ2-5, with D possibly being TRBD2 (7 bases). CDR3 length equals 18 residues. CDR1 and CDR2 (germline): LGHDT, YNNKEL (reference sequence). V shed 2 bases and J shed 3 bases, with 22 bases lying between them.